These 27 T cell receptor beta chains originate from one sample sequenced in a study of neurological immune-mediated disorders. TCRdb re-derived calls from the 5' RACE reads in MiXCR, one entry per CDR3 protein. The sample contains some 80,000 distinct CDR3 sequences, approximately 5.8% of which appear only once. Time point here: longitudinal time-point 2. The sequenced sample consisted of PBMCs. These receptors came from a woman aged 55 to 70 with multiple sclerosis.

This clonotype was counted many times. CDR3 coding DNA: TGTGCCAGCAGTGACAGCCACTACGAGCAGTACTTC. Its translation is CASSDSHYEQYF. The V gene is TRBV6-2 or TRBV6-3, the J gene TRBJ2-7; TRBD1 might be the D (5 bases). V shed 5 bases and J shed 3 bases, with 8 bases lying between them. In germline, CDR1 is MNHEY, CDR2 SVGEGT. CDR3 size: 12 residues.

There are many counts of this clonotype. The CDR3 here is CASSLIAGAPDTQYF. The CDR3 DNA is TGCGCCAGCAGCTTGATAGCGGGGGCCCCAGATACGCAGTATTTT. The chain couples TRBV5-1 to TRBJ2-3; 9 bases are shared with TRBD2. Germline-derived CDR1 and CDR2 are SGHRS and YFSETQ. Trimming at V came to 1 base and at J to 4 bases, leaving 4 bases not matched to a gene. The CDR3 totals 15 residues.

This clonotype was observed at least ten times. This chain joins TRBV11-3 and TRBJ2-7; D is undetermined. The germline V gene has CDR1 SGHNT and CDR2 YENEEA. Trimming shortened V by 4 bases and J by 5 bases, and 9 bases separated the two germline ends. The CDR3 has 12 residues. The CDR3 spells CASSYAGDEQYF. The CDR3 coding sequence is TGTGCCAGCAGCTATGCTGGGGACGAGCAGTACTTC.

Many counts were recorded for this clonotype. This rearrangement joins TRBV5-1 to TRBJ2-3; D possibly corresponds to TRBD2 (5 bases). The ends were cut back, 4 bases at V and 0 bases at J, with 12 bases in the middle. The germline V gene encodes CDR1 SGHRS and CDR2 YFSETQ. The CDR3 runs 15 residues. As DNA, the CDR3 is TGCGCCAGCAGCCCGGTGCGGGCTAGCACAGATACGCAGTATTTT. This sequence encodes CASSPVRASTDTQYF.

This clonotype was detected many times. The chain carries TRBV5-1 and TRBJ2-7; D might be TRBD1 (6 bases). Germline V lookup: CDR1 SGHRS, CDR2 YFSETQ. Trimming cost V 3 bases and J 0 bases, with 13 bases left between them. This CDR3 spans 15 amino acids. CDR3 in DNA: TGCGCCAGCAGCTCCCAGACAGGACTCTCCTACGAGCAGTACTTC. Protein: CASSSQTGLSYEQYF.

This clonotype was counted at least ten times. The gene calls are TRBV6-5 and TRBJ1-2, with 9 bases identical to TRBD1. This CDR3 comprises 13 residues. Germline CDR1 reads MNHEY; CDR2 reads SVGAGI. V was pared by 6 bases and J by 4 bases, with 3 bases of the junction left unmatched. Written as DNA, the CDR3 is TGTGCCAGCAGGGGGACAGGGATCTATGGCTACACCTTC. This sequence encodes CASRGTGIYGYTF.

This chain uses TRBV6-6 with TRBJ2-5; the D is unclear. This CDR3 contains 13 residues. V was shortened by 6 bases and J by 0 bases, with 8 bases between the two germline ends. Germline V gene lookup returns CDR1 MNHNY and CDR2 SVGAGI (reference sequence). The CDR3 loop is CASSYGHQETQYF. CDR3 DNA sequence: TGTGCCAGCAGCTACGGGCACCAAGAGACCCAGTACTTC.

Regarding this clonotype: This may be a read error: a much more frequent sequence differs by one nucleotide. This chain connects TRBV7-9 to TRBJ1-1; D is uncertain. The CDR3 is 14 amino acids. Trimming left V 0 bases short and J 14 bases short, with 19 bases between. Germline V gene sequence: CDR1 SEHNR, CDR2 FQNEAQ (reference sequence). DNA for the CDR3: TGTGCCAGCAGCTTAGCATTGTACAGCGTTGGGGTATTCTTT. It yields the protein CASSLALYSVGVFF.

This clonotype was detected many times. The CDR3 DNA sequence: TGCGCCAGCAGCGAGGGGGCTAGCTATGGCTACACCTTC. Amino acids: CASSEGASYGYTF. The V call is TRBV5-1, the J call TRBJ1-2, with 7 bases lining up with TRBD1. Germline V gene lookup returns CDR1 SGHRS and CDR2 YFSETQ. After removal of 4 bases from V and 4 bases from J, the junction contained 4 bases not matched to a gene. CDR3 size: 13 residues.

This clonotype was picked up many times. The V and J genes are TRBV20-1 and TRBJ1-1; no clear D. The CDR3 contains 12 residues. Trimming shortened V by 0 bases and J by 1 base, and 3 bases separated the two germline ends. The germline V gene encodes CDR1 DFQATT and CDR2 SNEGSKA (reference sequence). The DNA of the CDR3 is TGCAGTGCTAGAGACCCGAACACTGAAGCTTTCTTT. It encodes CSARDPNTEAFF.

This clonotype was recorded many times. This chain joins TRBV20-1 and TRBJ2-3; D is ambiguous. V gave up 8 bases and J gave up 2 bases, with 23 bases separating them. This CDR3 is 16 amino acids long. Germline-derived CDR1 and CDR2 are DFQATT and SNEGSKA (reference sequence). The chain's CDR3 is CSTSIRAVGYTDTQYF. The CDR3 DNA follows: TGCAGTACGTCGATCCGAGCCGTGGGGTACACAGATACGCAGTATTTT.

This clonotype was picked up many times. The chain uses TRBV18 and TRBJ1-4, with TRBD1 identical over 9 bases. V lost 1 base to trimming and J lost 7 bases; unmatched junction nucleotides: 4. Per germline, CDR1 KGHSH and CDR2 LQKENI. CDR3 size: 15 residues. The CDR3 spells CASSPLGQGSEKLFF. For the CDR3, the DNA is TGTGCCAGCTCACCACTCGGACAGGGGAGTGAAAAACTGTTTTTT.

This clonotype was counted ten times or more. The chain combines TRBV29-1 with TRBJ1-1; D is undetermined. Germline V gene lookup returns CDR1 SQVTM and CDR2 ANQGSEA. Trimming removed 6 bases from V and 7 bases from J, with 18 bases in between. CDR3 length: 13 residues. CDR3 protein: CSVAQLVAGEAFF. In nucleotides, the CDR3 is TGCAGCGTCGCTCAACTCGTGGCAGGTGAAGCTTTCTTT.

This clonotype was seen repeatedly, ten times or more. The chain recombines TRBV20-1 with TRBJ2-5; weak D call: TRBD2 (7 bases). Trimming removed 3 bases from V and 2 bases from J, with 13 bases in between. The length of the CDR3 is 14 residues. CDR1 and CDR2 (germline): DFQATT, SNEGSKA (reference sequence). CDR3 nucleotides: TGCAGTGCTAGTGGTGGGGGGGCTCAAGAGACCCAGTACTTC. This encodes CSASGGGAQETQYF.

In its sample, this clonotype was seen many times. The chain has TRBV10-3 and TRBJ2-7; a possible D gene is TRBD1 (6 bases). The CDR3 is 15 amino acids. Germline assignment: CDR1 ENHRY and CDR2 SYGVKD. Between the trimmed V and J ends, which lost 3 bases and 0 bases, there was a span of 12 bases. The CDR3 region has the DNA TGTGCCATCAGTGACCGGGACACCAACTCCTACGAGCAGTACTTC. Residues: CAISDRDTNSYEQYF.

This sequence joins TRBV5-6 and TRBJ1-1, with TRBD1 matching over 7 bases. This CDR3 has 13 amino acids. V dropped 3 bases and J dropped 10; count of bases not matched to a gene: 9. Per the germline V gene, CDR1 is SGHDT and CDR2 is YYEEEE. CDR3 DNA sequence: TGTGCCAGCAGCTGGACAGGACGCGAGGGAGCTTTCTTT. This translates into CASSWTGREGAFF.

This clonotype was seen ten or more times. The chain uses TRBV6-5 and TRBJ2-4, with 9 positions matching TRBD1. The V segment lost 2 bases and the J segment 1 base; nucleotides outside the gene matches: 9. Germline CDR1 is MNHEY and CDR2 is SVGAGI. The length of the CDR3 is 18 residues. The CDR3 region is CASSYTGQGNLAKNIQYF. The CDR3 region has the DNA TGTGCCAGCAGTTACACAGGACAGGGGAATTTGGCCAAAAACATTCAGTACTTC.

A remark on this clonotype: Mismatch with germline at one junction end may stem from a read error. The chain has TRBV5-1 and TRBJ2-7; tentatively, D is TRBD1 (6 bases). The CDR3 totals 13 residues. In germline, CDR1 is SGHRS, CDR2 YFSETQ. CDR3 region: CASSLVSQGERYF. The CDR3, as DNA: TGCGCCAGCAGCTTGGTGTCACAGGGCGAGCGGTACTTC.

This clonotype has ten or more counts. The chain has TRBV11-1 and TRBJ2-1; TRBD1 agrees at 8 bases. The CDR3 loop spans 14 amino acids. V shed 5 bases and J 7 bases; nucleotides not matched to a gene: 7. Germline assignment: CDR1 SGHAT and CDR2 FQDESV (reference sequence). The CDR3 nucleotides read TGTGCCAGCAGCCCCCGACAGGGGCGGAATGAGCAGTTCTTC. This translates into CASSPRQGRNEQFF.

This clonotype was observed many times. The chain links TRBV5-1 to TRBJ2-3, with 9 positions matching TRBD1. V shed 3 bases and J 2 bases; nucleotides not matched to a gene: 4. CDR3 length: 15 amino acids. The germline V gene has CDR1 SGHRS and CDR2 YFSETQ. The CDR3 DNA reads as TGCGCCAGCAGCTCCCGGGACAGGGTCACAGATACGCAGTATTTT. This codes for CASSSRDRVTDTQYF. Using reference TRBV5-1 and TRBJ2-3 for the parts outside the CDR3, the full variable domain is KAGVTQTPRYLIKTRGQQVTLSCSPISGHRSVSWYQQTPGQGLQFLFEYFSETQRNKGNFPGRFSGRQFSNSRSEMNVSTLELGDSALYLCASSSRDRVTDTQYFGPGTRLTVL.

This clonotype was observed many times. V and J are TRBV20-1 and TRBJ1-1; no reliable D call. Germline values: CDR1 DFQATT, CDR2 SNEGSKA (reference sequence). The V and J ends lost 3 bases and 7 bases respectively, with 12 bases between them. This CDR3 contains 12 residues. Here the CDR3 DNA reads TGCAGTGCTAGTAAGGGCGCAGGTGAAGCTTTCTTT. Protein product: CSASKGAGEAFF.

In its sample, this clonotype was seen many times. J is TRBJ1-1 and V is TRBV5-1; no clear D. CDR1 and CDR2 from the germline V gene are SGHRS and YFSETQ. V gave up 1 base and J gave up 1 base, with 8 bases separating them. The length of the CDR3 is 14 residues. The DNA of the CDR3 is TGCGCCAGCAGCTTGCAGACGGCGAACACTGAAGCTTTCTTT. As protein: CASSLQTANTEAFF. Using reference TRBV5-1 and TRBJ1-1 for the parts outside the CDR3, the full variable domain is KAGVTQTPRYLIKTRGQQVTLSCSPISGHRSVSWYQQTPGQGLQFLFEYFSETQRNKGNFPGRFSGRQFSNSRSEMNVSTLELGDSALYLCASSLQTANTEAFFGQGTRLTVV.

This clonotype was counted between two and nine times. This chain's CDR3 is CASSQRDTNSPLHF. CDR3 DNA sequence: TGCGCCAGCAGCCAACGGGACACGAATTCACCCCTCCACTTT. The V gene is TRBV5-1, the J gene TRBJ1-6, with D possibly being TRBD1 (6 bases). Germline CDR1 is SGHRS and CDR2 is YFSETQ. The V end lost 4 bases, the J end lost 7 bases, and 12 bases lay between the germline ends. This CDR3 is built from 14 residues.

In its sample, this clonotype was seen many times. The chain is built from TRBV28 and TRBJ1-5, with 7 bases matching TRBD1. CDR3 size: 16 residues. Germline loops: CDR1 MDHEN, CDR2 SYDVKM. The junction had 10 bases not matched to a gene; V was cut back by 6 bases and J by 2 bases. This chain's CDR3 is CASRLLQGGGNQPQHF. CDR3 DNA: TGTGCCAGCAGATTGCTTCAGGGGGGAGGCAATCAGCCCCAGCATTTT.

Many counts were recorded for this clonotype. A much larger clone lies a single base off, so this may be a read error. The chain has TRBV5-1 and TRBJ1-1; D is ambiguous. Germline CDR1 reads SGHRS; CDR2 reads YFSETQ. CDR3 size: 13 residues. V lost 1 base and J lost 1, with 5 bases in between. The CDR3 is CASSLKGNTEAFF. The CDR3 DNA follows: TGCGCCAGCAGCTTGAAGGGGAACACTGAAGCTTTCTTT.

Notes on this clonotype: A single base separates this from a much larger clone, so it may be a read error. This chain connects TRBV20-1 to TRBJ2-1; D not certain. CDR3 length equals 11 residues. CDR1 DFQATT and CDR2 SNEGSKA come from the germline V gene (reference sequence). With 0 bases removed from V and 16 bases from J, the gap between germline ends came to 13 bases. CDR3: CSARDRPRQFF. In nucleotides, the CDR3 is TGCAGTGCTAGAGACAGGCCCAGGCAATTCTTC.

The sample holds many counts of this clonotype. The V and J genes are TRBV7-2 and TRBJ1-4; tentative D call: TRBD1 (6 bases). The CDR3 spans 14 residues. The V gene's germline CDR1 is SGHTA and CDR2 FQGNSA. Between the trimmed V and J ends, which lost 5 bases and 5 bases, there was a span of 12 bases. CDR3 nucleotide sequence: TGTGCCAGCAGCACCCAAACAGGGAATGAAAAACTGTTTTTT. This gives the protein CASSTQTGNEKLFF.